The T cell receptor beta chain under discussion was sequenced for a study of Ad26.COV2.S vaccination and SARS-CoV-2 variants. CDR1 is MNHEY, CDR2 SVGEGT, per germline. The junction had 6 bases not matched to a gene; V was cut back by 3 bases and J by 6 bases. The CDR3 covers 14 residues. Here immunoSEQ multiplex PCR was the method, and the copy in TCRdb shows in-frame clones only, minus some. Altogether around 250,000 clones are present, around nine tenths being singletons, with the ten largest covering less than 3.5%. Comments on this clone: Its antigen is not identified.

Regarding treatment: over 15 received Ad26.COV2.S at low or high dose, single or two shots; about five received placebo; per-sample allocation not given. Sampling happened 63 days after the first vaccine or placebo injection. Whole-study findings and limits: Spike-specific CD8+ and CD4+ T cell responses reportedly showed substantial breadth after vaccination.

The chain joins TRBV6-2 or TRBV6-3 to TRBJ1-1, with TRBD1 identical over 8 bases. This clonotype was obtained from a person aged 18 to 65 who received the Ad26.COV2.S COVID-19 vaccine or a placebo. This specimen was peripheral blood, taken in a trial of Ad26.COV2.S vaccine versus placebo. The CDR3 loop reads CASSYPGQGPEAFF. CDR3 coding DNA: TGTGCCAGCAGTTATCCCGGACAGGGTCCTGAAGCTTTCTTT.